A selection of T cell receptor beta chains follows, all from one sample in a study of early T cells in non-severe SARS-CoV-2 infection. In TCRdb, the 5' RACE reads were re-called with MiXCR into one record per CDR3 protein. The data show about 83,000 distinct CDR3 sequences, about 13% seen once. Sequences were obtained from whole blood. Every receptor here comes from an adult who was a healthcare worker with PCR-confirmed SARS-CoV-2 infection or an uninfected control (not recorded which). The CDR3 runs from the conserved cysteine through the conserved F or W. D genes are given only for firm matches. Clone size appears in some rows only: once, few, many, or a class for an expanded clone.

J gene: TRBJ2-7
V gene: TRBV14
D gene: TRBD1
clone size: many
CDR3 DNA: TGTGCCAGCAGCGGCCGGGACAGGGGGTTCCACGAGCAGTACTTC
CDR3 protein: CASSGRDRGFHEQYF

J gene: TRBJ2-7
V gene: TRBV12-3/TRBV12-4
D gene: TRBD1
clone size: -
CDR3 DNA: TGTGCCAGCCACTGGACAGGGAGGTGGTACGAGCAGTACTTC
CDR3 protein: CASHWTGRWYEQYF

J gene: TRBJ2-3
V gene: TRBV5-4
D gene: -
clone size: many
CDR3 DNA: TGTGCCAGCAGCTTGGTAGACGGACGCCCCCCAGATACGCAGTATTTT
CDR3 protein: CASSLVDGRPPDTQYF

J gene: TRBJ2-1
V gene: TRBV11-2
D gene: -
clone size: once
CDR3 DNA: TGTGCCAGCAGCTTTCAGAGCGGCTACAATGAGCAGTTCTTC
CDR3 protein: CASSFQSGYNEQFF

J gene: TRBJ1-1
V gene: TRBV10-3
D gene: -
clone size: many
CDR3 DNA: TGTGCCATCAGTGAGTCGAGGACGGCCAACACTGAAGCTTTCTTT
CDR3 protein: CAISESRTANTEAFF

J gene: TRBJ1-6
V gene: TRBV5-5
D gene: -
clone size: -
CDR3 DNA: TGTGCCAGCAGCTTGCCCCCGGGGATATCCTATAATTCACCCCTCCACTTT
CDR3 protein: CASSLPPGISYNSPLHF

J gene: TRBJ2-1
V gene: TRBV10-1
D gene: -
clone size: few
CDR3 DNA: TGCGCCAGCAGTGATTACCGGGCCCAGCCAGGCAATGAGCAGTTCTTC
CDR3 protein: CASSDYRAQPGNEQFF

J gene: TRBJ1-6
V gene: TRBV4-3
D gene: TRBD1
clone size: -
CDR3 DNA: TGCGCCAGCAGCCAAGAAACCGGGACAGGGTATTCACCCCTCCACTTT
CDR3 protein: CASSQETGTGYSPLHF

J gene: TRBJ2-7
V gene: TRBV10-2
D gene: -
clone size: many
CDR3 DNA: TGCGCCAGCAGCGCCCTTAGGATCTACGAGCAGTACTTC
CDR3 protein: CASSALRIYEQYF

J gene: TRBJ1-1
V gene: TRBV2
D gene: -
clone size: few
CDR3 DNA: TGTGCCAGGAGCAGGGGTACGAACACTGAAGCTTTCTTT
CDR3 protein: CARSRGTNTEAFF

J gene: TRBJ1-5
V gene: TRBV11-2
D gene: TRBD1
clone size: -
CDR3 DNA: TGTGCCAGCAGCAAGGACAGGGGCCAGCCCCAGCATTTT
CDR3 protein: CASSKDRGQPQHF

J gene: TRBJ2-2
V gene: TRBV5-1
D gene: TRBD2
clone size: many
CDR3 DNA: TGCGCCAGCAGCGCGACTAGCGGGGGGTCTACCGGGGAGCTGTTTTTT
CDR3 protein: CASSATSGGSTGELFF

J gene: TRBJ2-1
V gene: TRBV19
D gene: -
clone size: -
CDR3 DNA: TGTGCCAGTAGTACCTCAAGAGGGGCGGGGAATGAGCAGTTCTTC
CDR3 protein: CASSTSRGAGNEQFF